This TCR beta chain was profiled in a study of cytomegalovirus exposure and HLA in healthy donors. Use of 60 Vbeta and 13 Jbeta primers characterized the PCR. Clones were sequenced by immunoSEQ multiplex PCR, and TCRdb holds only the in-frame ones, with some missing. The table shows over 85,000 clones, with over 75% occurring only once. Trimming cost V 6 bases and J 7 bases, with 16 bases left between them. The CDR3 length is 14 residues. From germline, CDR1 is LNHDA and CDR2 SQIVND (reference sequence). Remarks on this clone: Its specificity is unknown. A read error likely explains this, since a far larger clone differs by one base.

Broader study findings: Some highly shared sequence variants likely arose as a pipeline artifact. A later analysis reported that several of the most significant clusters appeared to be linked to common viral pathogens, among them Epstein-Barr virus.

Sequencing was carried out using PBMCs. The source of this sequence is a man aged 40-49 years in good health and CMV-seronegative. The V and J genes are TRBV19 and TRBJ2-1, with a tentative D call TRBD2 (6 bases). The CDR3 reads CASSRTNLGNEQFF. In DNA form, the CDR3 reads TGTGCCAGTAGCCGGACTAACCTGGGTAATGAGCAGTTCTTC.